This T cell receptor (beta chain) is from a study of patients and donors after allogeneic stem cell transplantation. Germline-derived CDR1 and CDR2 are MNHEY and SVGEGT. Trimming removed 0 bases from V and 5 bases from J, with 13 bases in between. The CDR3 totals 15 residues. One entry per CDR3 protein, called by TCRdb with MiXCR from the RT-PCR reads. The sample yields 150,000 to 250,000 distinct CDR3 sequences, 40% to 45% seen once. The receptor was isolated from a human donor who was either an allogeneic HSCT recipient or a stem cell or donor lymphocyte infusion donor (not recorded which). It is not recorded whose cells these are; they may come from a transplant donor. The chain employs TRBV6-2 or TRBV6-3 and TRBJ1-1; a weak D match, TRBD1 (6 bases). Sequencing used blood, either unsorted or a sorted T cell fraction (not recorded which). The chain's CDR3 is CASSYSRGWRTEAFF. The DNA of the CDR3 is TGTGCCAGCAGTTACTCGAGGGGGTGGAGGACTGAAGCTTTCTTT.